The 5 T cell receptor beta chains below come from one sample, sequenced in a study of cytomegalovirus exposure and HLA in healthy donors. With 60 Vbeta and 13 Jbeta primers, the PCR was carried out. TCRdb's copy holds only in-frame clones and misses some; the assay was immunoSEQ multiplex PCR. This sample has 190,000 or so clones, with 75% to 85% found just once. The specimen sequenced was PBMCs. These receptors were obtained from a woman aged 50 to 60 in good health and CMV-seropositive.

In DNA form, the CDR3 reads TGTGCCAGCAGTAAGAACAGGGCCCCCTCTGGGGCCAACGTCCTGACTTTC. Translation: CASSKNRAPSGANVLTF. The chain combines TRBV27 with TRBJ2-6; D is perhaps TRBD1 (6 bases). CDR3 size: 17 residues. From germline, CDR1 is MNHEY and CDR2 SMNVEV (reference sequence). Trimming took off 5 bases at V and 0 bases at J, with 14 bases between the two ends. The full variable domain, its missing parts supplied by reference TRBV27 and TRBJ2-6, is EAQVTQNPRYLITVTGKKLTVTCSQNMNHEYMSWYRQDPGLGLRQIYYSMNVEVTDKGDVPEGYKVSRKEKRNFPLILESPSPNQTSLYFCASSKNRAPSGANVLTFGAGSRLTVL.

Turning to this clone: At one end, the junction sequence differs from germline, possibly due to a read error. J is TRBJ2-4 and V is TRBV5-1; D unclear. The CDR3 has 16 residues. CDR1 and CDR2 (germline): SGHRS, YFSETQ. The CDR3, as DNA: TGCGCCAGCAGCTTGGCCCCCTCTGAAGCCAAAAACAGTCAGTACTTC. It encodes CASSLAPSEAKNSQYF.

Points on this clone: Other DNA sequences of this sample code for an identical CDR3. The rearrangement links TRBV19 to TRBJ1-5; 11 bases match TRBD1. J lost 6 bases, V lost 6 bases, and 4 bases had no gene match. Germline-derived CDR1 and CDR2 are LNHDA and SQIVND (reference sequence). This CDR3 is built from 14 residues. CDR3 sequence (DNA): TGTGCCAGTAGAGGACAGGGGGCTGGTCAGCCCCAGCATTTT. This gives the protein CASRGQGAGQPQHF.

V and J are TRBV6-6 and TRBJ2-4, with 9 bases aligning to TRBD2. The CDR3 runs to 16 residues. The V gene end was trimmed by 0 bases and the J gene end by 5 bases; junction bases not matched to a gene: 5. The germline CDR1 and CDR2 sequences are MNHNY and SVGAGI (reference sequence). The CDR3: CASSYSIAGAQNIQYF. The CDR3 region has the DNA TGTGCCAGCAGTTACTCGATAGCGGGGGCTCAAAACATTCAGTACTTC.

The chain uses TRBV7-9 and TRBJ2-1; TRBD1 is a possible D gene (6 bases). Trimming removed 7 bases from V and 8 bases from J, with 27 bases in between. CDR1 is SEHNR, CDR2 FQNEAQ, per germline (reference sequence). The CDR3 runs to 17 residues. In nucleotides, the CDR3 is TGTGCCAGCACCCCCGGACAGCCCAGGGTAGTAATGCATGAGCAGTTCTTC. It yields the protein CASTPGQPRVVMHEQFF. The entire variable domain, with the rest obtained from reference TRBV7-9 and TRBJ2-1, is as follows: DTGVSQNPRHKITKRGQNVTFRCDPISEHNRLYWYRQTLGQGPEFLTYFQNEAQLEKSRLLSDRFSAERPKGSFSTLEIQRTEQGDSAMYLCASTPGQPRVVMHEQFFGPGTRLTVL.